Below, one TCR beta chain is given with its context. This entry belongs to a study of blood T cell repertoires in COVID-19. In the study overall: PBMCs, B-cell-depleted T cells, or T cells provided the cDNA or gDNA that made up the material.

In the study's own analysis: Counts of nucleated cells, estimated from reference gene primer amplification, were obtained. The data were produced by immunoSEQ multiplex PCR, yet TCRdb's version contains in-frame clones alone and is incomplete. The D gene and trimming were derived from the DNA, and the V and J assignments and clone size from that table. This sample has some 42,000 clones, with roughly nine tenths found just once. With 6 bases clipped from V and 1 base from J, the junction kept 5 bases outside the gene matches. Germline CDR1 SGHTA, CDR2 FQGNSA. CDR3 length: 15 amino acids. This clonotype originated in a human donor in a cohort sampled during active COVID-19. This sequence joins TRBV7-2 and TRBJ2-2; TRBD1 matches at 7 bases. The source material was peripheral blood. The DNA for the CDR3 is TGTGCCAGCAGGATCGACAGGGTGAACACCGGGGAGCTGTTTTTT. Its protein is CASRIDRVNTGELFF. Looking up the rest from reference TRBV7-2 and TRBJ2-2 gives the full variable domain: GAGVSQSPSNKVTEKGKDVELRCDPISGHTALYWYRQSLGQGLEFLIYFQGNSAPDKSGLPSDRFSAERTGGSVSTLTIQRTQQEDSAVYLCASRIDRVNTGELFFGEGSRLTVL.